A single T cell receptor (beta chain) is shown here with its context. This record belongs to a study of regulatory T cells in long-lasting Graves disease. As to time point: persistent/refractory GD, antithyroid drugs over 5 years with positive TRAb. PBMC-extracted RNA yielded the TCR library. In each case, Graves' disease was diagnosed per American Thyroid Association guidelines. CDR1 and CDR2 (germline): SGHTA, FQGNSA. CDR3 length: 15 amino acids. The V gene end was trimmed by 5 bases and the J gene end by 0 bases; junction bases not matched to a gene: 5. Construction of TCR beta libraries relied on iRepertoire HTBI primers and on Arm-PCR targeting CDR3 regions. TCRdb reprocessed the multiplex PCR reads via MiXCR and lists one record per CDR3 protein. The data show hundreds of thousands of distinct CDR3 sequences, approximately 23% seen once.

V gene TRBV7-2 combines with J gene TRBJ1-2, with TRBD1 matching over 8 bases. The TCR was taken from a female donor with Graves disease. This specimen was peripheral blood mononuclear cells (PBMCs), taken when the disease was refractory, from a patient treated with antithyroid drugs. CDR3 nucleotide sequence: TGTGCCAGCAGCCTTACAGGGGGGGCTAACTATGGCTACACCTTC. Its protein product is CASSLTGGANYGYTF.